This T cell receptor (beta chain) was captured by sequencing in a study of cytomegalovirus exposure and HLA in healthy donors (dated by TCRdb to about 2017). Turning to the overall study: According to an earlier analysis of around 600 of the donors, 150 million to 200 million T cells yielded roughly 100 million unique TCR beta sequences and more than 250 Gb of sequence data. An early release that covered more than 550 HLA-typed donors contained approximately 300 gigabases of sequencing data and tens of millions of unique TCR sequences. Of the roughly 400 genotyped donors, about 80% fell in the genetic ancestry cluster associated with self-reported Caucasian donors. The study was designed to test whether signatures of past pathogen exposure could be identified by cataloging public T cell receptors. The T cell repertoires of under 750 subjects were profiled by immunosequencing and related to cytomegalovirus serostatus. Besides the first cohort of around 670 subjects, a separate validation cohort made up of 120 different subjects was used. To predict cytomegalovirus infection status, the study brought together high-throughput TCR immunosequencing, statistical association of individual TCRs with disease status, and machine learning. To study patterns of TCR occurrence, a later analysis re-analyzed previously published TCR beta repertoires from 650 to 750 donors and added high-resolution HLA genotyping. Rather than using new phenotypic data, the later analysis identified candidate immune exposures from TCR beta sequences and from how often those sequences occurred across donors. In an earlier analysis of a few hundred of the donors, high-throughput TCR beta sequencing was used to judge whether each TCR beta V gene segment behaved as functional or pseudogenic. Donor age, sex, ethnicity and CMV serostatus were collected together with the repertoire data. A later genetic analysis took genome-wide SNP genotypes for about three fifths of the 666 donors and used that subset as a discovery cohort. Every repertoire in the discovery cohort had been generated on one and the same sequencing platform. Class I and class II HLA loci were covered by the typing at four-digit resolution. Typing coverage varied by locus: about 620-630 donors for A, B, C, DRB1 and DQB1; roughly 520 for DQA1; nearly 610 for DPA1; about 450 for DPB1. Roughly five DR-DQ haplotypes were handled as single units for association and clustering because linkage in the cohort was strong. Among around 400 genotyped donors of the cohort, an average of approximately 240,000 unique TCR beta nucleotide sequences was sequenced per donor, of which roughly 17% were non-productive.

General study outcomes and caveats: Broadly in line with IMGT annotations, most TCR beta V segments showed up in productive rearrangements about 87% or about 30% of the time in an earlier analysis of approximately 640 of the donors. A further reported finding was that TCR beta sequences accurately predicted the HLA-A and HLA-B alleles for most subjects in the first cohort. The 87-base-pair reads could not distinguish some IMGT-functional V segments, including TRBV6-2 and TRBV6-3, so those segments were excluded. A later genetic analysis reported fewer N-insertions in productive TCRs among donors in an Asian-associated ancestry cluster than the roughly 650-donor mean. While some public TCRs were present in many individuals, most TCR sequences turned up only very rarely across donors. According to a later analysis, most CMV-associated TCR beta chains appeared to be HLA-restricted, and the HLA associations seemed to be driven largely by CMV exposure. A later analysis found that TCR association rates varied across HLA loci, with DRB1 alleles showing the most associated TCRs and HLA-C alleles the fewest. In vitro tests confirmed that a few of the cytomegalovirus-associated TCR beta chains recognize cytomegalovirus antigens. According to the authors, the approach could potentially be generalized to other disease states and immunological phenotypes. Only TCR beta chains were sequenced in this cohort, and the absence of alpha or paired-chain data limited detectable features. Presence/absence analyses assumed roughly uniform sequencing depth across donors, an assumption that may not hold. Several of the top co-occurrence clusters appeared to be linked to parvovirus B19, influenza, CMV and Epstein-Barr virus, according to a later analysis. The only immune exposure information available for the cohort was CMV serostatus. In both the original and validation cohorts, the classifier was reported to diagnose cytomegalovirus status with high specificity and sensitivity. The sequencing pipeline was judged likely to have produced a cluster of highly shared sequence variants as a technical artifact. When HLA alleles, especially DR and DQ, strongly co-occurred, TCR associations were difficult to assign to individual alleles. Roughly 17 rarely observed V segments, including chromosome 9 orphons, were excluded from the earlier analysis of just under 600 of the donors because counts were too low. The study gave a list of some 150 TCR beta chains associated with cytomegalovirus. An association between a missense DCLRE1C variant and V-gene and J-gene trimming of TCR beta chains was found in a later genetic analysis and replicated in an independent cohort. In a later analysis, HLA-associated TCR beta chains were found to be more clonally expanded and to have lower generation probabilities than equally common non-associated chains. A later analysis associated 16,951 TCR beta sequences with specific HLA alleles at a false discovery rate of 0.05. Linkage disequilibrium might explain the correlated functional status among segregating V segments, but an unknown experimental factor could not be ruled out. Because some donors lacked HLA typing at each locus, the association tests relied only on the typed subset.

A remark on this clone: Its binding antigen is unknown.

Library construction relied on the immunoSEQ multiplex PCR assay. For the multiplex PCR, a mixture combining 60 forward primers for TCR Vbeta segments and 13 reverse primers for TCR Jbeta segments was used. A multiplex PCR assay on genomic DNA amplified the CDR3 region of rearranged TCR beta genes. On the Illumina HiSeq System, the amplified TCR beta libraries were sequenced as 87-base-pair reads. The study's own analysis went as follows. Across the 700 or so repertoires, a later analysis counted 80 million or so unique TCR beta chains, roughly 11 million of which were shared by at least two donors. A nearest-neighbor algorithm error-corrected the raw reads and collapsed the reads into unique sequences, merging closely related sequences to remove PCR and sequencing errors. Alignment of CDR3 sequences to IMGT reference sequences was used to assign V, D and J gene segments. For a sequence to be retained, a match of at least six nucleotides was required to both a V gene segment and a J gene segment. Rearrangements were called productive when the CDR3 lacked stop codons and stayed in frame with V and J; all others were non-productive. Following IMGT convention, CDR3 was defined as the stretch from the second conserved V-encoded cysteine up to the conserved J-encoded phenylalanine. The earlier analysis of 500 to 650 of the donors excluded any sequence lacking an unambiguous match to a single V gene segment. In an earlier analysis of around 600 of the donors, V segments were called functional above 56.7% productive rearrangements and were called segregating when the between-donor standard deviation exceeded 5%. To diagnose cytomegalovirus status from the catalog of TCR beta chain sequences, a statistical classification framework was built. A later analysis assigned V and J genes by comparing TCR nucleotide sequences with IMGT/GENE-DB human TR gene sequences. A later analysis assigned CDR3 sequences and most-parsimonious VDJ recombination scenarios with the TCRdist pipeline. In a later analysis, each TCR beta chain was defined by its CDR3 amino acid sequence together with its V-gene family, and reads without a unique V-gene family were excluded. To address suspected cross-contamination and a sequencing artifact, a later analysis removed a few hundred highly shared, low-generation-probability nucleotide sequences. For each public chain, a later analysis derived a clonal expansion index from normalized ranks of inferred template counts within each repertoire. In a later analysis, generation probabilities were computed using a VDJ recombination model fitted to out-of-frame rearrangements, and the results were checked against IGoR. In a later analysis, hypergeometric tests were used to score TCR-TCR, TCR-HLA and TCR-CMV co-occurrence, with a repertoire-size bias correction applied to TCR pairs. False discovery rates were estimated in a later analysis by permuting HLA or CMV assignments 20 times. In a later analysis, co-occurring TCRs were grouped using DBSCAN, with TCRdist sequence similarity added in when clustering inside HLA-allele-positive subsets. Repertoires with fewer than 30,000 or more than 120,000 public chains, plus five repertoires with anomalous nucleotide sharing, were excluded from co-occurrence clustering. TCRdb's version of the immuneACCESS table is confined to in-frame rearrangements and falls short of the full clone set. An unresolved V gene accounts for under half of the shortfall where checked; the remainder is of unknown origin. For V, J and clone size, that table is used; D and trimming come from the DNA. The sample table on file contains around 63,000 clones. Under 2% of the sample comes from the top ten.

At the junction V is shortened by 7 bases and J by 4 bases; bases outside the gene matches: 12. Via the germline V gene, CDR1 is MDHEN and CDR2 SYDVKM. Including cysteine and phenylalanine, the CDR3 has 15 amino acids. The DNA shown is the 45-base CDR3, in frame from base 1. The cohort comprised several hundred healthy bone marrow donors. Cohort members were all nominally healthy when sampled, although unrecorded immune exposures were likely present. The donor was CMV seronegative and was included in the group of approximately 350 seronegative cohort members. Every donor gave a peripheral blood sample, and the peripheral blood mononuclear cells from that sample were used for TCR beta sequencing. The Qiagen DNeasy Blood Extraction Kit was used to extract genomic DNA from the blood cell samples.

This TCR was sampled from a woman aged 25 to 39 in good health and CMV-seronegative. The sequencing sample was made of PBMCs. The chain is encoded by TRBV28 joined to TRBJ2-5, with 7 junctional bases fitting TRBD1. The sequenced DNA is TGTGCCAGCACCCTAAGAGGAGCAGGGGGAGAGACCCAGTACTTC. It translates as CASTLRGAGGETQYF. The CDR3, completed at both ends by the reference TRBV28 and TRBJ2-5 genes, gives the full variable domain DVKVTQSSRYLVKRTGEKVFLECVQDMDHENMFWYRQDPGLGLRLIYFSYDVKMKEKGDIPEGYSVSREKKERFSLILESASTNQTSMYLCASTLRGAGGETQYFGPGTRLLVL.